This T cell receptor beta chain derives from a study of T cells after yellow fever vaccination. Study-wide points: A weaker but faster secondary response was observed, peaking on day 5 versus 15.

As TCR cDNA was made by 5'RACE template switching, a universal primer site and UMIs were added. TCRdb redid the calling of the 5' RACE reads with MiXCR, one entry per CDR3 protein. The sample includes 400,000 to 650,000 distinct CDR3 sequences, 21% of them seen just once. This clonotype was counted only a few times. What it recognizes is unknown. The source was PBMCs, collected roughly 23 days after the first yellow fever vaccination. This sequence originates from a young man who received the YFV17D yellow fever vaccine.

CDR3 DNA sequence: TGCAGTGCGCCCCCTTCCCAGGGCTACGAGCAGTACTTC. Protein sequence: CSAPPSQGYEQYF. This rearrangement joins TRBV20-1 to TRBJ2-7, with a possible D match to TRBD1 (5 bases). CDR3 length: 13 amino acids. V was trimmed by 6 bases and J by 3 bases, leaving 15 bases between them. CDR1 is DFQATT and CDR2 is SNEGSKA in the germline V gene (reference sequence).